Each of the 26 T cell receptor beta chains below was sequenced from the same sample in a study of cytomegalovirus exposure and HLA in healthy donors. It was with 60 Vbeta and 13 Jbeta primers that the PCR ran. Using immunoSEQ multiplex PCR, the repertoire was profiled, and TCRdb retains in-frame clones only, with some absent. This repertoire shows around 91,000 clones, about 68% found once; its top ten account for about 2.3%. Sequencing input: PBMCs. These receptor sequences come from a human donor in good health.

This clone showed up just once. This chain joins TRBV27 and TRBJ2-7; 11 bases match TRBD1. Germline V gene sequence: CDR1 MNHEY, CDR2 SMNVEV (reference sequence). With V trimmed by 5 bases and J by 5 bases, 5 bases remained unmatched. The CDR3 loop spans 14 amino acids. The CDR3 region has the DNA TGTGCCAGCAGTCAGTGGACAGGGGGCCACGAGCAGTACTTC. Translation: CASSQWTGGHEQYF.

V and J are TRBV19 and TRBJ2-5, with TRBD2 matching over 11 bases. The CDR3 is made up of 15 amino acids. J was trimmed by 1 base and V by 3 bases; bases with no gene match: 1. CDR1 LNHDA and CDR2 SQIVND come from the germline V gene (reference sequence). CDR3 residues: CASSISGGAQETQYF. The DNA for the CDR3 is TGTGCCAGTAGTATTAGCGGGGGGGCCCAAGAGACCCAGTACTTC. The variable domain in full, completed from reference TRBV19 and TRBJ2-5, reads DGGITQSPKYLFRKEGQNVTLSCEQNLNHDAMYWYRQDPGQGLRLIYYSQIVNDFQKGDIAEGYSVSREKKESFPLTVTSAQKNPTAFYLCASSISGGAQETQYFGPGTRLLVL.

CDR3 protein: CASSVDQDYGYTF. CDR3 DNA: TGTGCCAGCAGCGTAGACCAGGACTATGGCTACACCTTC. The rearrangement uses TRBV9 and TRBJ1-2; D is undetermined. V was cut by 0 bases and J by 3 bases, with 6 bases left in between. Germline CDR1 is SGDLS and CDR2 is YYNGEE. The CDR3 sequence is 13 residues long. Looking up the rest from reference TRBV9 and TRBJ1-2 gives the full variable domain: DSGVTQTPKHLITATGQRVTLRCSPRSGDLSVYWYQQSLDQGLQFLIQYYNGEERAKGNILERFSAQQFPDLHSELNLSSLELGDSALYFCASSVDQDYGYTFGSGTRLTVV.

This clone occurred a few times. One end of the junction varies from germline; a read error may be responsible. J is TRBJ1-2 and V is TRBV19; D is uncertain. Germline lookup yields CDR1 LNHDA and CDR2 SQIVND (reference sequence). The length of the CDR3 is 15 residues. CDR3 nucleotide sequence: TGTGCCAGCGCCCCCACGTCTTACCTTGACTATGGCTACTCCTTC. It yields the protein CASAPTSYLDYGYSF.

Notes on this clone: Other DNA variants within this sample encode the same CDR3. The chain is built from TRBV9 and TRBJ2-6, with TRBD1 matching over 8 bases. There are 20 residues in the CDR3. Per the germline V gene, CDR1 is SGDLS and CDR2 is YYNGEE. V lost 0 bases and J lost 0; bases outside the gene matches: 11. The CDR3 reads CASSVEFRGTGNSGANVLTF. The DNA for the CDR3 is TGTGCCAGCAGCGTAGAGTTTCGGGGGACAGGAAACTCTGGGGCCAACGTCCTGACTTTC.

This clone was picked up a small number of times. V gene TRBV6-5 combines with J gene TRBJ1-6; 11 bases agree with TRBD1. V was clipped by 0 bases and J by 10 bases; unmatched bases: 2. Germline V gene lookup returns CDR1 MNHEY and CDR2 SVGAGI. The length of the CDR3 is 15 residues. The CDR3 protein is CASSYSGQGASPLHF. In nucleotides, the CDR3 is TGTGCCAGCAGTTACTCCGGACAGGGGGCCTCACCCCTCCACTTT.

This clone was picked up a small number of times. The rearrangement uses TRBV28 and TRBJ2-1, with TRBD2 matching over 10 bases. The V gene's germline CDR1 is MDHEN and CDR2 SYDVKM. This CDR3 is built from 13 residues. V shed 7 bases, J shed 10 bases, and the junction held 7 bases outside the gene matches. CDR3 in amino acids: CASTWGLAPEQFF. The CDR3 DNA is TGTGCCAGCACCTGGGGACTAGCGCCGGAGCAGTTCTTC.

The rearrangement uses TRBV6-6 and TRBJ1-1; no clear D gene. Trimming took off 1 base at V and 6 bases at J, with 18 bases between the two ends. The CDR3 is 16 residues long. The germline gives CDR1 MNHNY, CDR2 SVGAGI (reference sequence). The CDR3 nucleotides read TGTGCCAGCAGTTACTATGACCCCCCGACAAAGGCTGAAGCTTTCTTT. This gives the protein CASSYYDPPTKAEAFF.

This clone was picked up a small number of times. The rearrangement joins TRBV5-1 to TRBJ2-5; D is undetermined. Trimming pared 0 bases from V and 5 bases from J, leaving 2 bases between. Germline CDR1 reads SGHRS; CDR2 reads YFSETQ. This CDR3 comprises 11 residues. CDR3 sequence reads: CASSLAETQYF. The CDR3, as DNA: TGCGCCAGCAGCTTGGCTGAGACCCAGTACTTC.

The V call is TRBV13, the J call TRBJ2-2, with TRBD1 matching 7 bases. Trimming removed 0 bases from V and 3 bases from J; junction bases left unmatched: 1. From germline, CDR1 is PRHDT and CDR2 FYEKMQ (reference sequence). The CDR3 contains 15 residues. CDR3: CASSLGGGYTGELFF. CDR3 DNA: TGTGCCAGCAGCTTAGGAGGGGGCTACACCGGGGAGCTGTTTTTT.

V is TRBV13 and J is TRBJ2-3; D gene uncertain. Germline V gives CDR1 PRHDT, CDR2 FYEKMQ (reference sequence). The V end was cut by 7 bases, the J end by 2 bases, with 16 bases between. The CDR3 length is 15 residues. CDR3 loop: CASNPQALDTDTQYF. The CDR3 region has the DNA TGTGCCAGCAACCCCCAGGCGCTGGACACAGATACGCAGTATTTT.

This clone appeared once. The rearrangement links TRBV9 to TRBJ2-4; 7 bases are shared with TRBD1. The CDR3 sequence is 16 residues long. The V gene end was trimmed by 0 bases and the J gene end by 7 bases; junction bases not matched to a gene: 10. Germline CDR1 and CDR2: SGDLS and YYNGEE. This CDR3 reads CASSVGPGGEVNIQYF. In nucleotides, the CDR3 is TGTGCCAGCAGCGTAGGACCAGGGGGAGAGGTGAACATTCAGTACTTC.

V and J are TRBV7-9 and TRBJ1-6; possible D gene TRBD1, 5 bases. The CDR3 is made up of 18 amino acids. V was trimmed by 1 base and J by 4 bases, leaving 17 bases between them. Germline V gives CDR1 SEHNR, CDR2 FQNEAQ (reference sequence). CDR3 nucleotide sequence: TGTGCCAGCAGCTTAGGTCTTCAACAGGAAACTTATAATTCACCCCTCCACTTT. It translates to CASSLGLQQETYNSPLHF.

This rearrangement joins TRBV5-4 to TRBJ1-2, with 7 nucleotides matching TRBD1. The CDR3 length is 17 residues. V shed 3 bases, J shed 4 bases, and the junction held 15 bases outside the gene matches. From germline, CDR1 is SGHNT and CDR2 YYREEE (reference sequence). CDR3: CASSSRQTRQGLYGYTF. The CDR3 DNA sequence: TGTGCCAGCAGCTCCCGTCAAACCAGACAGGGCCTCTATGGCTACACCTTC.

This clone was counted only a few times. The rearrangement joins TRBV9 to TRBJ2-5; D is unresolved. V was trimmed by 0 bases and J by 9 bases, leaving 12 bases between them. The CDR3 is made up of 13 amino acids. Per the germline V gene, CDR1 is SGDLS and CDR2 is YYNGEE. CDR3 DNA sequence: TGTGCCAGCAGCGTAGTAGCCGGGTCAGCCCAGTACTTC. Protein sequence: CASSVVAGSAQYF.

The V and J genes are TRBV7-8 and TRBJ2-1; D is unresolved. The V end lost 0 bases, the J end lost 0 bases, and 15 bases lay between the germline ends. There are 18 residues in the CDR3. Germline values: CDR1 SGHVS, CDR2 FQNEAQ. The CDR3 region is CASSLAPLADSSYNEQFF. CDR3 nucleotide sequence: TGTGCCAGCAGCTTAGCGCCCCTGGCGGATAGCTCCTACAATGAGCAGTTCTTC.

The gene calls are TRBV19 and TRBJ2-7; maybe TRBD2 (5 bases). The CDR3 consists of 16 residues. The germline V and J ends were trimmed by 5 bases and 1 base, with 18 bases remaining between them. Germline-derived CDR1 and CDR2 are LNHDA and SQIVND (reference sequence). DNA for the CDR3: TGTGCCAGTAGTCCCCACGCGGGTCTAAATTCCTACGAGCAGTACTTC. Protein sequence: CASSPHAGLNSYEQYF.

This chain joins TRBV15 and TRBJ1-1; perhaps TRBD1 as D (6 bases). The CDR3 length is 14 residues. The V gene's germline CDR1 is LNHNV and CDR2 YYDKDF (reference sequence). The V and J ends lost 4 bases and 3 bases respectively, with 12 bases between them. CDR3 sequence: CATSIKRTDTEAFF. As DNA, the CDR3 is TGTGCCACCAGCATAAAGCGGACAGACACTGAAGCTTTCTTT.

The chain employs TRBV5-1 and TRBJ1-2; D perhaps matches TRBD1 (6 bases). The V end lost 1 base, the J end lost 7 bases, and 14 bases lay between the germline ends. Germline assignment: CDR1 SGHRS and CDR2 YFSETQ. The CDR3 loop spans 14 amino acids. The CDR3 DNA follows: TGCGCCAGCAGCTTGTTTTCAGGGGATCGTGGCTACACCTTC. Translating it yields CASSLFSGDRGYTF.

This clone was detected a few times. The chain carries TRBV12-5 and TRBJ2-3; possible D gene TRBD2, 6 bases. The germline gives CDR1 LGHNT, CDR2 FRNRAP. The CDR3 is 14 residues long. Trimming removed 6 bases from V and 3 bases from J, with 13 bases in between. Here the CDR3 reads CASGVTRQTDTQYF. The CDR3, as DNA: TGTGCTAGTGGCGTGACTAGGCAGACAGATACGCAGTATTTT.

V usage is TRBV18 and J usage is TRBJ2-4; 7 bases align to TRBD2. The CDR3 length is 13 residues. Losses at the gene ends were 3 bases for V and 8 bases for J; bases not matched to a gene: 4. In germline, CDR1 is KGHSH, CDR2 LQKENI. The CDR3 nucleotides read TGTGCCAGCTCACCCGGGGGGATGTACATTCAGTACTTC. Its protein product is CASSPGGMYIQYF.

The rearrangement uses TRBV5-1 and TRBJ1-1; D perhaps matches TRBD1 (5 bases). Trimming cost V 0 bases and J 2 bases, with 8 bases left between them. Germline V gene data show CDR1 as SGHRS and CDR2 as YFSETQ. The CDR3 contains 14 residues. As DNA, the CDR3 is TGCGCCAGCAGCTTGGGACAGCGTAACACTGAAGCTTTCTTT. Its translation: CASSLGQRNTEAFF.

The chain uses TRBV5-1 and TRBJ2-3, with 9 positions matching TRBD2. Trimming took 4 bases from V and 2 from J; bases not matched to a gene: 8. CDR1 is SGHRS and CDR2 is YFSETQ in the germline V gene. The CDR3 contains 16 residues. The CDR3 loop is CASSVTSGYTTDTQYF. The CDR3 DNA follows: TGCGCCAGCAGCGTGACTAGCGGATATACCACAGATACGCAGTATTTT.

CDR3 coding DNA: TGTGCCAGCAGACGGACAGGGTCGAATGAAAAACTGTTTTTT. Protein sequence: CASRRTGSNEKLFF. The chain has TRBV11-2 and TRBJ1-4, with TRBD1 matching over 8 bases. The CDR3 is 14 amino acids. After removal of 6 bases from V and 5 bases from J, the junction contained 5 bases not matched to a gene. The germline V gene has CDR1 SGHAT and CDR2 FQNNGV.

The chain links TRBV5-1 to TRBJ1-2; 9 bases map to TRBD1. The CDR3 extends over 18 amino acids. Germline values: CDR1 SGHRS, CDR2 YFSETQ. After removal of 0 bases from V and 2 bases from J, the junction contained 11 bases not matched to a gene. CDR3 DNA: TGCGCCAGCAGCTTGGCCTGGGAGACAGGGGGTAACAACTATGGCTACACCTTC. Its protein product is CASSLAWETGGNNYGYTF. Full variable domain (outside the CDR3, taken from reference TRBV5-1 and TRBJ1-2): KAGVTQTPRYLIKTRGQQVTLSCSPISGHRSVSWYQQTPGQGLQFLFEYFSETQRNKGNFPGRFSGRQFSNSRSEMNVSTLELGDSALYLCASSLAWETGGNNYGYTFGSGTRLTVV.

The chain has TRBV5-1 and TRBJ1-2; 8 bases are shared with TRBD1. The CDR3 runs 15 residues. The germline gives CDR1 SGHRS, CDR2 YFSETQ. The trim removed 3 bases at V and 6 bases at J, leaving 10 bases unmatched. The CDR3 sequence is CASSSPGQARNGYTF. DNA for the CDR3: TGCGCCAGCAGCTCCCCGGGACAGGCGAGGAATGGCTACACCTTC. The variable domain in full, with the rest retrieved from reference TRBV5-1 and TRBJ1-2, is KAGVTQTPRYLIKTRGQQVTLSCSPISGHRSVSWYQQTPGQGLQFLFEYFSETQRNKGNFPGRFSGRQFSNSRSEMNVSTLELGDSALYLCASSSPGQARNGYTFGSGTRLTVV.